These 23 T cell receptor beta chains were all obtained from the same sample, sequenced in a study of blood T cell repertoires in COVID-19. The data were produced by immunoSEQ multiplex PCR, yet TCRdb's version contains in-frame clones alone and is incomplete. The sample lists over 150,000 clones, 80% to 90% occurring once. Sequencing used peripheral blood. The receptor set was obtained from a man aged 50-60 years with active or convalescent COVID-19.

The chain joins TRBV19 to TRBJ2-7; 9 nucleotides match TRBD2. V lost 4 bases, J lost 4 bases, and 8 bases stayed unmatched. The CDR3 covers 15 residues. Germline V lookup: CDR1 LNHDA, CDR2 SQIVND (reference sequence). The CDR3 nucleotides read TGTGCCAGTAGTACGGTAGCGGGAGTAAGGTACGAGCAGTACTTC. Residues: CASSTVAGVRYEQYF. Based on the CDR3 plus reference TRBV19 and TRBJ2-7, the full variable domain is DGGITQSPKYLFRKEGQNVTLSCEQNLNHDAMYWYRQDPGQGLRLIYYSQIVNDFQKGDIAEGYSVSREKKESFPLTVTSAQKNPTAFYLCASSTVAGVRYEQYFGPGTRLTVT.

The chain links TRBV5-5 to TRBJ1-2, with a tentative D call TRBD1 (5 bases). This CDR3 is 13 amino acids long. V lost 0 bases and J 6 bases, leaving 9 bases between the germline ends. CDR1 SGHKS and CDR2 YYEKEE come from the germline V gene (reference sequence). This CDR3 reads CASSLAQGDGYTF. CDR3 coding DNA: TGTGCCAGCAGCTTGGCTCAGGGCGATGGCTACACCTTC.

The chain joins TRBV7-9 to TRBJ1-4; D is ambiguous. The CDR3 loop spans 13 amino acids. The germline V gene encodes CDR1 SEHNR and CDR2 FQNEAQ (reference sequence). The V end lost 3 bases, the J end lost 5 bases, and 7 bases lay between the germline ends. DNA for the CDR3: TGTGCCAGCAGCTTGAGCCAAAATGAAAAACTGTTTTTT. Amino acids: CASSLSQNEKLFF.

The chain joins TRBV5-1 to TRBJ2-3, with D possibly TRBD2 on 5 matching bases. Germline loops: CDR1 SGHRS, CDR2 YFSETQ. This CDR3 has 14 amino acids. Trimming stripped 0 bases from V and 5 bases from J, with 10 bases between. CDR3 DNA sequence: TGCGCCAGCAGCTTGGGGGGAGCTCTAGATACGCAGTATTTT. The encoded protein is CASSLGGALDTQYF.

The rearrangement uses TRBV7-3 and TRBJ2-5; TRBD2 agrees at 9 bases. Germline CDR1 is SGHTA and CDR2 is FQGTGA. J was trimmed by 5 bases and V by 2 bases; bases with no gene match: 9. CDR3 length: 16 amino acids. The CDR3 is CASSLGAGGGGETQYF. In DNA, the CDR3 is TGTGCCAGCAGCTTAGGAGCGGGAGGTGGGGGTGAGACCCAGTACTTC.

The chain combines TRBV29-1 with TRBJ1-5; 12 nucleotides match TRBD1. The germline gives CDR1 SQVTM, CDR2 ANQGSEA. Unmatched junction bases numbered 9, after V lost 4 bases and J lost 2 bases. The length of the CDR3 is 17 residues. Here the CDR3 reads CSVAPGTGGSGNQPQHF. DNA of the CDR3: TGCAGCGTTGCCCCCGGGACAGGGGGCTCGGGCAATCAGCCCCAGCATTTT.

This clone was found once. The chain joins TRBV25-1 to TRBJ1-4; D gene ambiguous. Trimming shortened V by 5 bases and J by 7 bases, and 17 bases separated the two germline ends. The CDR3 sequence is 15 residues long. Germline V gene data show CDR1 as MGHDK and CDR2 as SYGVNS. In DNA, the CDR3 is TGTGCCAGCAGTCCCGCAATGAGGTTTAGTGAAAAACTGTTTTTT. Translating it yields CASSPAMRFSEKLFF. Full variable domain (missing parts from reference TRBV25-1 and TRBJ1-4): EADIYQTPRYLVIGTGKKITLECSQTMGHDKMYWYQQDPGMELHLIHYSYGVNSTEKGDLSSESTVSRIRTEHFPLTLESARPSHTSQYLCASSPAMRFSEKLFFGSGTQLSVL.

This sequence joins TRBV19 and TRBJ1-2, with D tentatively TRBD1 (6 bases). The CDR3 has 15 amino acids. Germline loops: CDR1 LNHDA, CDR2 SQIVND (reference sequence). The germline V and J ends were trimmed by 4 bases and 3 bases, with 15 bases remaining between them. CDR3 bases: TGTGCCAGTAGTACCCCGGGGGGGGGCGACTATGGCTACACCTTC. This encodes CASSTPGGGDYGYTF. Variable domain in full (rest from reference TRBV19 and TRBJ1-2): DGGITQSPKYLFRKEGQNVTLSCEQNLNHDAMYWYRQDPGQGLRLIYYSQIVNDFQKGDIAEGYSVSREKKESFPLTVTSAQKNPTAFYLCASSTPGGGDYGYTFGSGTRLTVV.

The chain recombines TRBV6-1 with TRBJ2-2, with 10 bases fitting TRBD2. Trimming at V came to 4 bases and at J to 2 bases, leaving 4 bases not matched to a gene. Germline CDR1 and CDR2: MNHNS and SASEGT. CDR3 size: 16 residues. The CDR3 DNA reads as TGTGCCAGCAGTGGCCTAGCGGGAGTTAACACCGGGGAGCTGTTTTTT. As protein: CASSGLAGVNTGELFF.

V and J are TRBV7-3 and TRBJ1-6, with 9 bases matching TRBD1. CDR1 and CDR2 (germline): SGHTA, FQGTGA. V shed 5 bases, J shed 6 bases, and the junction held 5 bases outside the gene matches. The CDR3 consists of 15 residues. This chain's CDR3 is CASSRTGGFNSPLHF. In DNA form, the CDR3 reads TGTGCCAGCAGCCGAACAGGGGGCTTTAATTCACCCCTCCACTTT.

This clone has more than one count but fewer than ten. The rearrangement joins TRBV15 to TRBJ2-3; D is unclear. Germline V gene data show CDR1 as LNHNV and CDR2 as YYDKDF (reference sequence). The CDR3 runs 13 residues. Trimming pared 5 bases from V and 2 bases from J, leaving 8 bases between. DNA for the CDR3: TGTGCCACCAGCTCAGGTGTCACAGATACGCAGTATTTT. Amino acids: CATSSGVTDTQYF.

The chain combines TRBV7-2 with TRBJ2-5, with D perhaps matching TRBD2 (5 bases). Germline assignment: CDR1 SGHTA and CDR2 FQGNSA. V lost 0 bases and J lost 2, with 7 bases in between. The CDR3 extends over 14 amino acids. The CDR3 region has the DNA TGTGCCAGCAGCTTAGCTTGGACTCAAGAGACCCAGTACTTC. Amino acid sequence: CASSLAWTQETQYF.

This clone was picked up a small number of times. Other DNA variants within this sample encode the same CDR3. This chain uses TRBV7-6 with TRBJ1-2; 12 bases match TRBD1. Trimming took 5 bases from V and 7 from J; bases not matched to a gene: 11. Germline V lookup: CDR1 SGHVS, CDR2 FNYEAQ. This CDR3 is 16 amino acids long. The DNA of the CDR3 is TGTGCCAGCAGCAACCCGGGACAGGGGGCCGTCGGTGGCTACACCTTC. Protein sequence: CASSNPGQGAVGGYTF.

The chain joins TRBV10-2 to TRBJ2-5; a possible D gene is TRBD2 (5 bases). Germline-derived CDR1 and CDR2 are WSHSY and SAAADI. The V end lost 3 bases, the J end lost 4 bases, and 9 bases lay between the germline ends. The CDR3 loop spans 13 amino acids. In nucleotides, the CDR3 is TGCGCCAGCAGTGAAGGGAGAGGAGAGACCCAGTACTTC. Translated: CASSEGRGETQYF.

The chain combines TRBV6-5 with TRBJ2-2; TRBD1 aligns across 8 bases. V trimming: 6 bases; J trimming: 4 bases; junction bases outside the gene matches: 7. This CDR3 spans 15 amino acids. Germline CDR1 MNHEY, CDR2 SVGAGI. CDR3: CASSSDRGGTGELFF. In DNA form, the CDR3 reads TGTGCCAGCAGCTCAGACAGGGGAGGCACCGGGGAGCTGTTTTTT.

This clone was observed once. The chain has TRBV29-1 and TRBJ2-7; D is perhaps TRBD1 (6 bases). The V end was cut by 7 bases, the J end by 3 bases, with 13 bases between. The CDR3 loop spans 12 amino acids. Germline-derived CDR1 and CDR2 are SQVTM and ANQGSEA. The CDR3 protein is CSAGDINYEQYF. CDR3 nucleotides: TGCAGCGCCGGGGACATAAACTACGAGCAGTACTTC.

The chain couples TRBV24-1 to TRBJ1-5; 7 positions agree with TRBD1. The CDR3 extends over 14 amino acids. Per germline, CDR1 KGHDR and CDR2 SFDVKD. Trimming cost V 7 bases and J 0 bases; bases outside gene matches: 2. In nucleotides, the CDR3 is TGTGCCACCAGGAGGGACAGTAGCAATCAGCCCCAGCATTTT. Protein product: CATRRDSSNQPQHF.

This clone has only one observation. The chain employs TRBV19 and TRBJ1-5; the D gene is possibly TRBD1 (6 bases). This CDR3 has 14 residues. From germline, CDR1 is LNHDA and CDR2 SQIVND (reference sequence). V was cut by 5 bases and J by 2 bases, with 10 bases left in between. In nucleotides, the CDR3 is TGTGCCAGTAGTCCGGGACAAGGCAATCAGCCCCAGCATTTT. Its translation is CASSPGQGNQPQHF.

The chain uses TRBV6-5 and TRBJ2-7; 9 positions match TRBD1. V shed 7 bases, J shed 1 base, and the junction held 8 bases outside the gene matches. This CDR3 spans 15 amino acids. CDR1 is MNHEY and CDR2 is SVGAGI in the germline V gene. DNA for the CDR3: TGTGCCAGCATAGCCGGGACAGGGCTTTCCTACGAGCAGTACTTC. This translates into CASIAGTGLSYEQYF.

The V call is TRBV4-1, the J call TRBJ1-5; D is unclear. V lost 3 bases and J 1 base, leaving 7 bases between the germline ends. Looked up from germline, CDR1 is MGHRA and CDR2 is YSYEKL. This CDR3 region has 14 residues. CDR3 region: CASSHESSNQPQHF. DNA for the CDR3: TGCGCCAGCAGCCATGAGTCCAGCAATCAGCCCCAGCATTTT.

The V and J genes are TRBV12-3 or TRBV12-4 and TRBJ2-7; perhaps TRBD1 as D (5 bases). Trimming shortened V by 8 bases and J by 5 bases, and 13 bases separated the two germline ends. The CDR3 covers 12 residues. The CDR3 DNA is TGTGCCAGCCTCGGGTTAGGGGACGAGCAGTACTTC. This gives the protein CASLGLGDEQYF.

The V gene is TRBV6-1, the J gene TRBJ2-5; a possible D gene is TRBD1 (6 bases). V gave up 3 bases and J gave up 5 bases, with 13 bases separating them. The germline V gene has CDR1 MNHNS and CDR2 SASEGT. CDR3 length equals 14 residues. This CDR3 reads CASSEAQGRETQYF. Written as DNA, the CDR3 is TGTGCCAGCAGTGAGGCACAGGGTAGGGAGACCCAGTACTTC.

The chain joins TRBV9 to TRBJ1-6; TRBD1 aligns across 7 bases. Trimming removed 7 bases from V and 8 bases from J; junction bases left unmatched: 6. The CDR3 has 13 residues. Germline CDR1 and CDR2: SGDLS and YYNGEE. This chain's CDR3 is CASAGTVDSPLHF. The CDR3 region has the DNA TGTGCCAGCGCCGGGACAGTGGATTCACCCCTCCACTTT.